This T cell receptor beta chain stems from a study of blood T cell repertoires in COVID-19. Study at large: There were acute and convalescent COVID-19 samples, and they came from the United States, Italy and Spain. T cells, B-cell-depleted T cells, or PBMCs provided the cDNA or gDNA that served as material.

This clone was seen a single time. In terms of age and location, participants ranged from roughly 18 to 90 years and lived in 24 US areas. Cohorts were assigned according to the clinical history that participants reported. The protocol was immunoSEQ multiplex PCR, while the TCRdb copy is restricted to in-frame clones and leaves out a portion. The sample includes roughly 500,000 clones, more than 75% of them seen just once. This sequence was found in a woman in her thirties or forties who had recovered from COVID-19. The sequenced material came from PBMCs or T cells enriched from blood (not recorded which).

CDR3 loop: CASSIPTGETDTQYF. CDR3 DNA sequence: TGTGCCAGTAGTATCCCGACAGGGGAGACAGATACGCAGTATTTT. This rearrangement joins TRBV19 to TRBJ2-3; 8 nucleotides agree with TRBD1. The length of the CDR3 is 15 residues. V was pared by 3 bases and J by 3 bases, with 5 bases of the junction left unmatched. Germline loops: CDR1 LNHDA, CDR2 SQIVND (reference sequence).